These 20 T cell receptor beta chains came from one sample sequenced in a study of identifying expanded T cells in peripheral blood. Clones were sequenced by immunoSEQ multiplex PCR, and TCRdb holds only the in-frame ones, with some missing. The sample consists of 95,000 to 100,000 clones, around 85% of them appearing once. The source material was blood. The receptors originated from a person aged 18 to 70 in good health.

The J gene is TRBJ2-2, the V gene TRBV18; 7 nucleotides agree with TRBD1. The CDR3 is 18 residues long. With 2 bases clipped from V and 3 bases from J, the junction kept 12 bases outside the gene matches. Looked up from germline, CDR1 is KGHSH and CDR2 is LQKENI. CDR3: CASSPNLKGAGYTGELFF. The CDR3 DNA follows: TGTGCCAGCTCACCAAATTTAAAGGGGGCCGGTTACACCGGGGAGCTGTTTTTT.

This clone was detected only once. The chain carries TRBV6-1 and TRBJ1-2; TRBD1 might be the D (5 bases). Germline V gene lookup returns CDR1 MNHNS and CDR2 SASEGT. CDR3 size: 13 residues. Trimming shortened V by 7 bases and J by 5 bases, and 14 bases separated the two germline ends. This CDR3 is CASIGANIYGYTF. The CDR3 DNA follows: TGTGCCAGCATTGGGGCTAACATATATGGCTACACCTTC.

CDR3 amino acids: CASSLVSYEQYF. The CDR3 DNA is TGTGCCAGCAGCTTAGTATCCTACGAGCAGTACTTC. This chain connects TRBV7-2 to TRBJ2-5, with D uncertain. With the DNA end fitting TRBJ2-7 better, the J assignment may be wrong. Germline CDR1 and CDR2: SGHTA and FQGNSA. This CDR3 is built from 12 residues.

The chain employs TRBV7-2 and TRBJ1-3; D is undetermined. The CDR3 has 15 amino acids. Between the trimmed V and J ends, which lost 0 bases and 0 bases, there was a span of 6 bases. Looked up from germline, CDR1 is SGHTA and CDR2 is FQGNSA. The CDR3 protein is CASSLASFSGNTIYF. CDR3 bases: TGTGCCAGCAGCTTAGCGAGTTTCTCTGGAAACACCATATATTTT.

V gene TRBV28 combines with J gene TRBJ1-6; 7 nucleotides line up with TRBD1. Germline V CDR1 and CDR2: MDHEN, SYDVKM. The length of the CDR3 is 17 residues. Trimming at V came to 3 bases and at J to 0 bases, leaving 5 bases not matched to a gene. As DNA, the CDR3 is TGTGCCAGCAGTTTGGGACAGTCAAGCTCCTATAATTCACCCCTCCACTTT. Translated: CASSLGQSSSYNSPLHF. Filled out from reference TRBV28 and TRBJ1-6, the complete variable domain reads DVKVTQSSRYLVKRTGEKVFLECVQDMDHENMFWYRQDPGLGLRLIYFSYDVKMKEKGDIPEGYSVSREKKERFSLILESASTNQTSMYLCASSLGQSSSYNSPLHFGNGTRLTVT.

J is TRBJ1-1 and V is TRBV13; no clear D. The CDR3 consists of 12 residues. Trimming pared 6 bases from V and 4 bases from J, leaving 9 bases between. Germline CDR1 and CDR2: PRHDT and FYEKMQ (reference sequence). The DNA for the CDR3 is TGTGCCAGCAGATTTCAACCCACTGAAGCTTTCTTT. It is translated as CASRFQPTEAFF.

V usage is TRBV10-3 and J usage is TRBJ2-1; the match to TRBD2 covers 12 bases. The germline gives CDR1 ENHRY, CDR2 SYGVKD. This CDR3 is 18 amino acids long. Trimming at V came to 5 bases and at J to 13 bases, leaving 21 bases not matched to a gene. The CDR3 bases are TGTGCCATCAGTACGGACGGAGCTAGCGGGGGGGCGTGGGATTATCAGTTCTTC. It yields the protein CAISTDGASGGAWDYQFF.

Only a few counts were recorded for this clone. V is TRBV2 and J is TRBJ1-2; 7 nucleotides agree with TRBD1. V was clipped by 0 bases and J by 1 base; unmatched bases: 2. The length of the CDR3 is 15 residues. Germline V CDR1 and CDR2: SNHLY, FYNNEI. CDR3 nucleotide sequence: TGTGCCAGCAGTGAAGCGGGACAGTTTAACTATGGCTACACCTTC. This translates into CASSEAGQFNYGYTF.

This chain links TRBV27 with TRBJ1-2; D unclear. In germline, CDR1 is MNHEY, CDR2 SMNVEV (reference sequence). CDR3 size: 14 residues. Trimming removed 0 bases at V and 2 bases at J, with 7 bases between. Here the CDR3 DNA reads TGTGCCAGCAGTTTATCCCGGTTAAACTATGGCTACACCTTC. Its translation is CASSLSRLNYGYTF.

The chain joins TRBV27 to TRBJ1-6; 8 bases match TRBD1. This CDR3 contains 15 residues. Germline V gives CDR1 MNHEY, CDR2 SMNVEV (reference sequence). After removal of 2 bases from V and 9 bases from J, the junction contained 6 bases not matched to a gene. The CDR3 spells CASSLAGRGPSPLHF. Here the CDR3 DNA reads TGTGCCAGCAGTTTAGCTGGCAGGGGGCCTTCACCCCTCCACTTT.

The chain joins TRBV9 to TRBJ2-1; D remains ambiguous. V was pared by 0 bases and J by 2 bases, with 21 bases between. CDR1 SGDLS and CDR2 YYNGEE come from the germline V gene. The CDR3 contains 19 residues. The CDR3 DNA follows: TGTGCCAGCAGCGTAGATCCAGGCCCAGGTCCTGGCCCCTACAATGAGCAGTTCTTC. Amino acid sequence: CASSVDPGPGPGPYNEQFF.

This clone was seen only once. The rearrangement links TRBV4-1 to TRBJ2-7; tentative D call: TRBD2 (6 bases). The CDR3 is 13 amino acids. Trimming removed 1 base at V and 6 bases at J, with 10 bases between. The germline V gene encodes CDR1 MGHRA and CDR2 YSYEKL. CDR3 sequence: CASSQVGGFEQYF. As DNA, the CDR3 is TGCGCCAGCAGCCAAGTAGGAGGGTTCGAGCAGTACTTC.

The V call is TRBV29-1, the J call TRBJ1-3; 7 bases match TRBD1. From germline, CDR1 is SQVTM and CDR2 ANQGSEA. CDR3 length equals 14 residues. V lost 3 bases, J lost 0 bases, and 2 bases stayed unmatched. The CDR3 spells CSVDQGGSGNTIYF. CDR3 nucleotides: TGCAGCGTTGATCAGGGGGGCTCTGGAAACACCATATATTTT.

The chain recombines TRBV28 with TRBJ1-1; tentatively, D is TRBD1 (6 bases). In germline, CDR1 is MDHEN, CDR2 SYDVKM. This CDR3 region has 15 residues. The V and J ends lost 6 bases and 1 base respectively, with 15 bases between them. The CDR3 loop is CASSTPLTGNTEAFF. For the CDR3, the DNA is TGTGCCAGCAGCACCCCCCTGACAGGGAACACTGAAGCTTTCTTT.

The CDR3 spells CASSLGPGRNTEAFF. CDR3 coding DNA: TGTGCCAGCAGCTTGGGACCGGGCCGGAACACTGAAGCTTTCTTT. The rearrangement uses TRBV5-6 and TRBJ1-1; no reliable D call. This CDR3 is 15 amino acids long. The V gene's germline CDR1 is SGHDT and CDR2 YYEEEE. Trimming stripped 0 bases from V and 1 base from J, with 10 bases between.

The rearrangement uses TRBV7-9 and TRBJ1-1, with unresolved D. Trimming cost V 5 bases and J 1 base, with 14 bases left between them. Germline-derived CDR1 and CDR2 are SEHNR and FQNEAQ (reference sequence). The CDR3 is 15 amino acids. This CDR3 is CASSPRSWRNTEAFF. CDR3 DNA sequence: TGTGCCAGCAGCCCCCGCAGTTGGCGGAACACTGAAGCTTTCTTT.

As concerns this clone: The junction shows a germline mismatch at one end, possibly a read error. CDR3: CASSLGSWGSFNEQFF. In DNA form, the CDR3 reads TGTGCCAGCAGCTTAGGGAGTTGGGGGTCCTTCAATGAGCAGTTCTTC. J is TRBJ2-1 and V is TRBV7-2; D possibly matches TRBD1 or TRBD2 (5 bases each). The CDR3 is 16 amino acids. The germline CDR1 and CDR2 sequences are SGHTA and FQGNSA.

This chain uses TRBV18 with TRBJ2-1; possibly TRBD1 for D (5 bases). V lost 1 base, J lost 7 bases, and 11 bases lay in between. The CDR3 loop spans 14 amino acids. The germline CDR1 and CDR2 sequences are KGHSH and LQKENI. CDR3 DNA: TGTGCCAGCTCACCACGGACGGACAAAAATGAGCAGTTCTTC. Translated: CASSPRTDKNEQFF.

This clone was detected only once. The chain has TRBV7-8 and TRBJ2-6; D gene unclear. The length of the CDR3 is 14 residues. Germline CDR1 SGHVS, CDR2 FQNEAQ. Trimming took off 1 base at V and 6 bases at J, with 7 bases between the two ends. CDR3 coding DNA: TGTGCCAGCAGCTTAGGTAGTTTGGCCAACGTCCTGACTTTC. Residues: CASSLGSLANVLTF.

The chain recombines TRBV28 with TRBJ1-5; 7 positions match TRBD1. The CDR3 has 16 amino acids. Trimming cost V 2 bases and J 5 bases; bases outside gene matches: 9. Germline V gene lookup returns CDR1 MDHEN and CDR2 SYDVKM. This CDR3 reads CASSLRGQGDDQPQHF. CDR3 DNA sequence: TGTGCCAGCAGTTTAAGGGGGCAGGGTGACGATCAGCCCCAGCATTTT.